This T cell receptor (beta chain) is from a study of cytomegalovirus exposure and HLA in healthy donors. The study's findings and limits: TCR beta chains associated with HLA were, in a later analysis, more clonally expanded than equally common others. Later on, analysis showed that most CMV-associated TCR beta chains appeared to be HLA-restricted.

The CDR3 consists of 13 residues. Germline values: CDR1 ENHRY, CDR2 SYGVKD. V lost 0 bases to trimming and J lost 7 bases, with 6 bases between them. A note on this clone: Antigen unknown.

The PCR employed 60 Vbeta primers together with 13 Jbeta primers. Produced via immunoSEQ multiplex PCR; TCRdb's table is partial and in-frame only. The sample has about 190,000 clones, approximately 70% seen once; the top ten hold around 3.2%. This receptor was obtained from a woman in her twenties or thirties in good health and CMV-seropositive. The chain recombines TRBV10-3 with TRBJ2-2; D not resolved. Sequenced sample: PBMCs. This CDR3 reads CAISESAVGELFF. CDR3 DNA sequence: TGTGCCATCAGTGAGTCGGCGGTCGGGGAGCTGTTTTTT.